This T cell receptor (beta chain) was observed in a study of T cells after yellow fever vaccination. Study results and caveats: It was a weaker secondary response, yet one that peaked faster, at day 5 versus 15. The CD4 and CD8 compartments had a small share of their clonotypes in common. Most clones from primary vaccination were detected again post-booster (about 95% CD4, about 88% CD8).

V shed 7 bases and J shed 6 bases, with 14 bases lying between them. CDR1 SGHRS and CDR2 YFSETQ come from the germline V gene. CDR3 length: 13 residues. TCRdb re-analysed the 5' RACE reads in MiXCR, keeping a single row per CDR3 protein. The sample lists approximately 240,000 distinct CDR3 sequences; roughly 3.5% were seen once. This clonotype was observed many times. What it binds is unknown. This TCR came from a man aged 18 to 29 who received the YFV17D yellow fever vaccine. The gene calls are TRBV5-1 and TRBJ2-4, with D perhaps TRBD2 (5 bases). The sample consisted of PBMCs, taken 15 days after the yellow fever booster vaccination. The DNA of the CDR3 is TGCGCCAGCCGGACTGGGGAGTCAAACATTCAGTACTTC. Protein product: CASRTGESNIQYF.